Below are 18 T cell receptor beta chains sequenced from a single sample in a study of T cell responses to AZD1222 COVID-19 vaccine. Sequencing used immunoSEQ multiplex PCR; TCRdb keeps in-frame clones, though not all of them. This sample has some 130,000 clones, with more than 85% found just once. The source material was peripheral blood, sampled on day 0 of AZD1222 vaccination. The origin of the receptors is an adult in good health.

This chain uses TRBV11-3 with TRBJ2-5; D not certain. The CDR3 totals 13 residues. Trimming shortened V by 0 bases and J by 8 bases, and 10 bases separated the two germline ends. Germline-derived CDR1 and CDR2 are SGHNT and YENEEA. In nucleotides, the CDR3 is TGTGCCAGCAGCTTAGATGCCGACAAAACCCAGTACTTC. It is translated as CASSLDADKTQYF.

This chain uses TRBV11-3 with TRBJ2-4; possible D gene TRBD1, 6 bases. The V and J ends lost 6 bases and 0 bases respectively, with 24 bases between them. Per the germline V gene, CDR1 is SGHNT and CDR2 is YENEEA. The CDR3 length is 19 residues. The CDR3 spells CASSHTGQSLNLAKNIQYF. CDR3 DNA sequence: TGTGCCAGCAGTCACACCGGACAGAGCCTTAACCTAGCCAAAAACATTCAGTACTTC.

V usage is TRBV3-1 (or the pseudogene TRBV3-2) and J usage is TRBJ1-2, with D maybe TRBD1 (5 bases). The germline V gene encodes CDR1 LGHDT and CDR2 YNNKEL (reference sequence). Trimming left V 2 bases short and J 7 bases short, with 14 bases between. The CDR3 covers 14 residues. The DNA for the CDR3 is TGTGCCAGCAGCCAAAATAACGCAGGGTCTGGCTACACCTTC. Translation gives CASSQNNAGSGYTF.

This clone came up once. This chain connects TRBV6-1 to TRBJ1-5, with D uncertain. CDR1 MNHNS and CDR2 SASEGT come from the germline V gene. V was cut by 3 bases and J by 7 bases, with 10 bases left in between. This CDR3 region has 13 residues. The CDR3 DNA reads TGTGCCAGCAGTGAGCGGGTAGTGCAGCCCCAGCATTTT. Translation: CASSERVVQPQHF.

V gene TRBV13 combines with J gene TRBJ1-1; 9 positions match TRBD1. CDR1 and CDR2 (germline): PRHDT, FYEKMQ (reference sequence). The CDR3 consists of 13 residues. Trimming removed 5 bases from V and 7 bases from J; junction bases left unmatched: 5. The CDR3 here is CASSPQTGGEAFF. CDR3 bases: TGTGCCAGCAGCCCGCAGACAGGGGGTGAAGCTTTCTTT.

The V gene is TRBV27, the J gene TRBJ1-5, with TRBD1 identical over 9 bases. Germline assignment: CDR1 MNHEY and CDR2 SMNVEV (reference sequence). V lost 6 bases to trimming and J lost 7 bases; unmatched junction nucleotides: 10. The CDR3 is made up of 15 amino acids. The CDR3 nucleotides are TGTGCCAGCAGGCTTATGGGACAGGGAAGGCAGCCCCAGCATTTT. Translating gives CASRLMGQGRQPQHF.

This clone is a singleton in its sample. The chain uses TRBV19 and TRBJ1-1; D possibly corresponds to TRBD1 (6 bases). CDR1 is LNHDA and CDR2 is SQIVND in the germline V gene (reference sequence). This CDR3 is 18 amino acids long. The V end was cut by 8 bases, the J end by 1 base, with 26 bases between. CDR3 nucleotide sequence: TGTGCCAGTCACCATCGAGGGGGGCTCCTCGTCGGGAACACTGAAGCTTTCTTT. Protein: CASHHRGGLLVGNTEAFF.

This rearrangement joins TRBV11-3 to TRBJ2-5, with TRBD2 matching 8 bases. Germline CDR1 SGHNT, CDR2 YENEEA. The V and J ends lost 4 bases and 5 bases, in that order; junction bases with no gene match: 9. The CDR3 covers 15 residues. CDR3 DNA: TGTGCCAGCAGCTCCCCCGGGGGGGTAGAGGAGACCCAGTACTTC. This translates into CASSSPGGVEETQYF.

The gene calls are TRBV6-1 and TRBJ2-6, with unresolved D. The length of the CDR3 is 16 residues. Germline values: CDR1 MNHNS, CDR2 SASEGT. Trimming cost V 1 base and J 4 bases, with 11 bases left between them. The CDR3 coding sequence is TGTGCCAGCAGTGAAGGCGGCGTCGCCGGGGCCAACGTCCTGACTTTC. This gives the protein CASSEGGVAGANVLTF.

This rearrangement joins TRBV7-2 to TRBJ2-2, with D possibly TRBD1 on 5 matching bases. Trimming took 3 bases from V and 5 from J, leaving 13 bases between them. CDR3 size: 15 residues. The germline CDR1 and CDR2 sequences are SGHTA and FQGNSA. CDR3 nucleotides: TGTGCCAGCAGCTTCTTAACCAGGGCAACCGGGGAGCTGTTTTTT. Its translation is CASSFLTRATGELFF. The variable domain in full, completed from reference TRBV7-2 and TRBJ2-2, reads GAGVSQSPSNKVTEKGKDVELRCDPISGHTALYWYRQSLGQGLEFLIYFQGNSAPDKSGLPSDRFSAERTGGSVSTLTIQRTQQEDSAVYLCASSFLTRATGELFFGEGSRLTVL.

The genes are TRBV2 and TRBJ1-1, with D unresolved. CDR3 length: 11 residues. Per the germline V gene, CDR1 is SNHLY and CDR2 is FYNNEI. V dropped 10 bases and J dropped 6 bases, with 12 bases sitting between them. For the CDR3, the DNA is TGTGCCATTTTCCAGCGCCCTGAAGCTTTCTTT. It translates to CAIFQRPEAFF.

This chain uses TRBV5-4 with TRBJ1-6; 7 positions agree with TRBD1. CDR1 is SGHNT and CDR2 is YYREEE in the germline V gene (reference sequence). This CDR3 comprises 15 residues. The junction had 6 bases not matched to a gene; V was cut back by 0 bases and J by 9 bases. This chain's CDR3 is CASSLGTGLGSPLHF. The DNA of the CDR3 is TGTGCCAGCAGCTTGGGGACAGGTCTAGGTTCACCCCTCCACTTT.

The chain uses TRBV14 and TRBJ1-4; unclear D gene. The CDR3 has 13 residues. Germline V gives CDR1 SGHDN, CDR2 FVKESK. Trimming removed 1 base from V and 7 bases from J, with 7 bases in between. CDR3 sequence (DNA): TGTGCCAGCAGCCAAGGGCGTGTTGAAAAACTGTTTTTT. Its translation is CASSQGRVEKLFF.

J is TRBJ1-2 and V is TRBV11-3, with D possibly matching TRBD1 (6 bases). V gave up 3 bases and J gave up 5 bases, with 19 bases separating them. Germline V gene data show CDR1 as SGHNT and CDR2 as YENEEA. The CDR3 loop spans 16 amino acids. This chain's CDR3 is CASSFSDSLARYGYTF. The CDR3 DNA reads as TGTGCCAGCAGCTTTTCGGACAGTTTGGCCAGATATGGCTACACCTTC.

This rearrangement joins TRBV19 to TRBJ2-1; no clear D. This CDR3 has 13 amino acids. The germline gives CDR1 LNHDA, CDR2 SQIVND (reference sequence). V lost 6 bases, J lost 8 bases, and 14 bases lay in between. The DNA of the CDR3 is TGTGCCAGTAGGATGAGAGGCCATCATGAGCAGTTCTTC. It is translated as CASRMRGHHEQFF.

The V and J genes are TRBV7-9 and TRBJ1-2; weak D call: TRBD1 (5 bases). Germline values: CDR1 SEHNR, CDR2 FQNEAQ (reference sequence). V gave up 7 bases and J gave up 7 bases, with 16 bases separating them. The CDR3 has 13 amino acids. DNA for the CDR3: TGTGCCAGCAACCTAACAGGTTTCATTGGCTACACCTTC. It yields the protein CASNLTGFIGYTF.

The chain links TRBV4-2 to TRBJ1-5, with 7 nucleotides matching TRBD1. Trimming at V came to 1 base and at J to 0 bases, leaving 3 bases not matched to a gene. The CDR3 contains 16 residues. Germline V gene sequence: CDR1 LGHNA, CDR2 YNFKEQ. CDR3 loop: CASSQGGQASNQPQHF. The CDR3 nucleotides read TGTGCCAGCAGCCAAGGTGGACAGGCTAGCAATCAGCCCCAGCATTTT.

The chain couples TRBV30 to TRBJ2-7; D is uncertain. This CDR3 is 12 amino acids long. The germline CDR1 and CDR2 sequences are GTSNPN and SVGIG (reference sequence). V was shortened by 1 base and J by 1 base, with 5 bases between the two germline ends. The CDR3 DNA reads TGTGCCTGGAGTGAACAATCCTACGAGCAGTACTTC. Translating it yields CAWSEQSYEQYF.